Listed here are 25 T cell receptor beta chains from one sample, sequenced in a study of T cell responses to AZD1222 COVID-19 vaccine. Here immunoSEQ multiplex PCR was the method, and the copy in TCRdb shows in-frame clones only, minus some. The sample has approximately 200,000 clones, just over 90% seen once. Material: peripheral blood, obtained 28 days after the second AZD1222 dose. All receptors come from an adult who received the AZD1222 COVID-19 vaccine.

The genes are TRBV10-3 and TRBJ1-1, with unresolved D. Germline lookup yields CDR1 ENHRY and CDR2 SYGVKD. The CDR3 runs to 12 residues. V was shortened by 8 bases and J by 8 bases, with 15 bases between the two germline ends. CDR3 nucleotide sequence: TGTGCCATCGTTGGCTCCTCAAGCGAAGCTTTCTTT. It translates to CAIVGSSSEAFF.

The chain combines TRBV9 with TRBJ1-2; no definite D call. This CDR3 has 16 residues. Deletions cut 4 bases from V and 3 bases from J, with 19 bases between. The germline V gene encodes CDR1 SGDLS and CDR2 YYNGEE. The CDR3 DNA reads TGTGCCAGCAGCAGGGAAATCCGAATCACTTACTATGGCTACACCTTC. Translation gives CASSREIRITYYGYTF.

The chain joins TRBV11-2 to TRBJ2-5, with 7 positions matching TRBD2. Germline CDR1 is SGHAT and CDR2 is FQNNGV. V was pared by 3 bases and J by 9 bases, with 7 bases of the junction left unmatched. The CDR3 has 13 amino acids. CDR3 coding DNA: TGTGCCAGCAGCTTGTCCCCAGGGAGGGCCCAGTACTTC. This translates into CASSLSPGRAQYF. The full variable domain, in which reference TRBV11-2 and TRBJ2-5 provide the parts outside the CDR3, is EAGVAQSPRYKIIEKRQSVAFWCNPISGHATLYWYQQILGQGPKLLIQFQNNGVVDDSQLPKDRFSAERLKGVDSTLKIQPAKLEDSAVYLCASSLSPGRAQYFGPGTRLLVL.

J is TRBJ1-5 and V is TRBV4-1; perhaps TRBD1 as D (6 bases). Germline V gene sequence: CDR1 MGHRA, CDR2 YSYEKL. V lost 2 bases, J lost 4 bases, and 9 bases lay in between. This CDR3 is 14 amino acids long. CDR3 sequence (DNA): TGCGCCAGCAGCCAACTGACAGGTAATCAGCCCCAGCATTTT. This gives the protein CASSQLTGNQPQHF.

The V gene is TRBV4-3, the J gene TRBJ2-7; the D is unclear. This CDR3 comprises 13 residues. The germline V and J ends were trimmed by 2 bases and 0 bases, with 5 bases remaining between them. Germline CDR1 LGHNA, CDR2 YSLEER. The CDR3 reads CASSQTSSYEQYF. The DNA for the CDR3 is TGCGCCAGCAGCCAAACATCCTCCTACGAGCAGTACTTC.

This clone was detected only once. In nucleotides, the CDR3 is TGTGCCAGCAGCTCGGGACAGGGGGCTTACGAGCAGTACTTC. Encoded protein: CASSSGQGAYEQYF. This sequence joins TRBV7-9 and TRBJ2-7, with 12 nucleotides matching TRBD1. CDR1 and CDR2 (germline): SEHNR, FQNEAQ (reference sequence). The CDR3 covers 14 residues. V trimming: 4 bases; J trimming: 4 bases; junction bases outside the gene matches: 2. Filled out from reference TRBV7-9 and TRBJ2-7, the complete variable domain reads DTGVSQNPRHKITKRGQNVTFRCDPISEHNRLYWYRQTLGQGPEFLTYFQNEAQLEKSRLLSDRFSAERPKGSFSTLEIQRTEQGDSAMYLCASSSGQGAYEQYFGPGTRLTVT.

The rearrangement joins TRBV28 to TRBJ2-2; D gene unclear. Germline CDR1 MDHEN, CDR2 SYDVKM. The CDR3 covers 16 residues. V lost 8 bases and J lost 7, with 23 bases in between. The CDR3 protein is CASVTTGPGGFGELFF. CDR3 nucleotide sequence: TGTGCCAGCGTGACCACCGGGCCCGGCGGTTTCGGGGAGCTGTTTTTT. Filled out from reference TRBV28 and TRBJ2-2, the complete variable domain reads DVKVTQSSRYLVKRTGEKVFLECVQDMDHENMFWYRQDPGLGLRLIYFSYDVKMKEKGDIPEGYSVSREKKERFSLILESASTNQTSMYLCASVTTGPGGFGELFFGEGSRLTVL.

This rearrangement joins TRBV6-2 or TRBV6-3 to TRBJ1-6; 7 bases agree with TRBD1. CDR3 length: 15 amino acids. The germline gives CDR1 MNHEY, CDR2 SVGEGT. Losses at the gene ends were 5 bases for V and 10 bases for J; bases not matched to a gene: 11. The DNA for the CDR3 is TGTGCCAGCAGTGGCCCTAGGGACAGCGGGTCACCCCTCCACTTT. It yields the protein CASSGPRDSGSPLHF.

This clone has only one observation. This chain uses TRBV20-1 with TRBJ2-1; no firm D call. The V end lost 3 bases, the J end lost 0 bases, and 12 bases lay between the germline ends. The CDR3 consists of 15 residues. Looked up from germline, CDR1 is DFQATT and CDR2 is SNEGSKA (reference sequence). CDR3: CSASSQLRSYNEQFF. In DNA, the CDR3 is TGCAGTGCTAGTTCTCAATTACGCTCCTACAATGAGCAGTTCTTC.

This rearrangement joins TRBV5-1 to TRBJ2-3; TRBD1 might be the D (6 bases). From germline, CDR1 is SGHRS and CDR2 YFSETQ. This CDR3 contains 15 residues. V dropped 4 bases and J dropped 4 bases, with 16 bases sitting between them. The CDR3 here is CASSRTGSGADTQYF. The DNA for the CDR3 is TGCGCCAGCAGCCGAACAGGGAGTGGTGCAGATACGCAGTATTTT.

This clone was seen a single time. This chain uses TRBV6-5 with TRBJ1-3, with TRBD1 matching 7 bases. Unmatched junction bases numbered 4, after V lost 5 bases and J lost 0 bases. Germline values: CDR1 MNHEY, CDR2 SVGAGI. The CDR3 sequence is 15 residues long. DNA for the CDR3: TGTGCCAGCAGTCGACAGGGCCTCTCTGGAAACACCATATATTTT. Translated, it gives CASSRQGLSGNTIYF.

This clone appeared once. The chain combines TRBV28 with TRBJ1-5; 7 bases align to TRBD1. V was pared by 4 bases and J by 4 bases, with 7 bases of the junction left unmatched. The CDR3 is made up of 15 amino acids. CDR1 MDHEN and CDR2 SYDVKM come from the germline V gene. The chain's CDR3 is CASSSQGEGNQPQHF. The CDR3, as DNA: TGTGCCAGCAGTTCTCAGGGGGAGGGAAATCAGCCCCAGCATTTT.

This chain links TRBV11-3 with TRBJ2-3; D unclear. CDR3 length: 13 amino acids. In germline, CDR1 is SGHNT, CDR2 YENEEA. V dropped 5 bases and J dropped 4 bases, with 10 bases sitting between them. CDR3 in DNA: TGTGCCAGCAGCCCATCCCGAGCAGATACGCAGTATTTT. This translates into CASSPSRADTQYF.

The chain combines TRBV28 with TRBJ2-3; D gene ambiguous. Per the germline V gene, CDR1 is MDHEN and CDR2 is SYDVKM. The CDR3 runs 13 residues. V lost 8 bases to trimming and J lost 1 base, with 10 bases between them. In nucleotides, the CDR3 is TGTGCCAGCCAATTAGTACGCACAGATACGCAGTATTTT. Translation gives CASQLVRTDTQYF.

The chain has TRBV15 and TRBJ2-1, with unresolved D. Deletions cut 0 bases from V and 7 bases from J, with 16 bases between. Per the germline V gene, CDR1 is LNHNV and CDR2 is YYDKDF (reference sequence). The CDR3 covers 16 residues. The CDR3 sequence: CATSRDYAAGPNEQFF. DNA of the CDR3: TGTGCCACCAGCAGAGATTACGCGGCAGGTCCAAATGAGCAGTTCTTC.

The gene calls are TRBV6-5 and TRBJ2-5; TRBD2 is a possible D gene (6 bases). Germline assignment: CDR1 MNHEY and CDR2 SVGAGI. The length of the CDR3 is 14 residues. Trimming took off 6 bases at V and 8 bases at J, with 19 bases between the two ends. The CDR3: CASSRVRDSSTQYF. CDR3 nucleotide sequence: TGTGCCAGCAGCAGAGTGCGGGACTCATCAACCCAGTACTTC.

A single count supports this clone. The chain employs TRBV4-1 and TRBJ2-7; TRBD2 matches at 10 bases. V lost 0 bases and J lost 3; bases outside the gene matches: 2. This CDR3 comprises 15 residues. From germline, CDR1 is MGHRA and CDR2 YSYEKL. The CDR3 region is CASSQEGTSDYEQYF. The DNA of the CDR3 is TGCGCCAGCAGCCAAGAAGGGACTAGCGACTACGAGCAGTACTTC.

The V and J genes are TRBV18 and TRBJ1-1; 7 positions match TRBD1. Trimming removed 2 bases from V and 6 bases from J; junction bases left unmatched: 3. CDR1 and CDR2 from the germline V gene are KGHSH and LQKENI. The CDR3 has 13 residues. The CDR3 loop reads CASSPGQGAEAFF. As DNA, the CDR3 is TGTGCCAGCTCACCAGGGCAGGGGGCTGAAGCTTTCTTT. The variable domain in full, with the rest retrieved from reference TRBV18 and TRBJ1-1, is NAGVMQNPRHLVRRRGQEARLRCSPMKGHSHVYWYRQLPEEGLKFMVYLQKENIIDESGMPKERFSAEFPKEGPSILRIQQVVRGDSAAYFCASSPGQGAEAFFGQGTRLTVV.

The genes are TRBV12-5 and TRBJ2-1; no clear D. CDR1 and CDR2 (germline): LGHNT, FRNRAP. Trimming shortened V by 6 bases and J by 4 bases, and 22 bases separated the two germline ends. CDR3 size: 17 residues. DNA for the CDR3: TGTGCTAGTGGGCCTGGAATTAACAGTCTTTTATACAATGAGCAGTTCTTC. It codes for CASGPGINSLLYNEQFF.

The chain is built from TRBV12-3 or TRBV12-4 and TRBJ1-1, with D unresolved. Trimming removed 3 bases at V and 1 base at J, with 6 bases between. CDR3 length: 13 amino acids. For the CDR3, the DNA is TGTGCCAGCAGTTTTGCAGAGAACACTGAAGCTTTCTTT. This translates into CASSFAENTEAFF.

This rearrangement joins TRBV4-1 to TRBJ2-7; 15 bases match TRBD2. The germline V gene encodes CDR1 MGHRA and CDR2 YSYEKL. The V segment lost 1 base and the J segment 5 bases; nucleotides outside the gene matches: 6. The CDR3 sequence is 17 residues long. The CDR3 is CASSQGGLAGGQDEQYF. The DNA for the CDR3 is TGCGCCAGCAGCCAAGGGGGACTAGCGGGAGGTCAGGACGAGCAGTACTTC.

The V gene is TRBV5-1, the J gene TRBJ1-6, with no clear D. Germline loops: CDR1 SGHRS, CDR2 YFSETQ. Trimming stripped 3 bases from V and 4 bases from J, with 11 bases between. CDR3 length equals 15 residues. CDR3 sequence: CASSSVELYNSPLHF. In nucleotides, the CDR3 is TGCGCCAGCAGCTCCGTGGAGCTTTATAATTCACCCCTCCACTTT.

The rearrangement uses TRBV11-2 and TRBJ1-2; D is possibly TRBD1 (5 bases). Trimming left V 3 bases short and J 4 bases short, with 15 bases between. There are 15 residues in the CDR3. Germline lookup yields CDR1 SGHAT and CDR2 FQNNGV. CDR3 residues: CASSFGTGFGYGYTF. CDR3 DNA sequence: TGTGCCAGCAGCTTCGGGACGGGCTTCGGCTATGGCTACACCTTC.

The rearrangement uses TRBV5-1 and TRBJ1-3; tentative D call: TRBD1 (6 bases). Germline CDR1 SGHRS, CDR2 YFSETQ. CDR3 size: 16 residues. Trimming shortened V by 6 bases and J by 3 bases, and 19 bases separated the two germline ends. CDR3 protein: CASTPRGGFGGNTIYF. For the CDR3, the DNA is TGCGCCAGCACCCCTCGAGGGGGGTTCGGTGGAAACACCATATATTTT.

CDR3 in DNA: TGTGCCAGCAGTTACTTGGGACAGCCCAATCAGCCCCAGCATTTT. Protein product: CASSYLGQPNQPQHF. The V call is TRBV6-2 or TRBV6-3, the J call TRBJ1-5, with 7 nucleotides matching TRBD1. This CDR3 is built from 15 residues. With V trimmed by 1 base and J by 3 bases, 3 bases remained unmatched. Germline CDR1 MNHEY, CDR2 SVGEGT.